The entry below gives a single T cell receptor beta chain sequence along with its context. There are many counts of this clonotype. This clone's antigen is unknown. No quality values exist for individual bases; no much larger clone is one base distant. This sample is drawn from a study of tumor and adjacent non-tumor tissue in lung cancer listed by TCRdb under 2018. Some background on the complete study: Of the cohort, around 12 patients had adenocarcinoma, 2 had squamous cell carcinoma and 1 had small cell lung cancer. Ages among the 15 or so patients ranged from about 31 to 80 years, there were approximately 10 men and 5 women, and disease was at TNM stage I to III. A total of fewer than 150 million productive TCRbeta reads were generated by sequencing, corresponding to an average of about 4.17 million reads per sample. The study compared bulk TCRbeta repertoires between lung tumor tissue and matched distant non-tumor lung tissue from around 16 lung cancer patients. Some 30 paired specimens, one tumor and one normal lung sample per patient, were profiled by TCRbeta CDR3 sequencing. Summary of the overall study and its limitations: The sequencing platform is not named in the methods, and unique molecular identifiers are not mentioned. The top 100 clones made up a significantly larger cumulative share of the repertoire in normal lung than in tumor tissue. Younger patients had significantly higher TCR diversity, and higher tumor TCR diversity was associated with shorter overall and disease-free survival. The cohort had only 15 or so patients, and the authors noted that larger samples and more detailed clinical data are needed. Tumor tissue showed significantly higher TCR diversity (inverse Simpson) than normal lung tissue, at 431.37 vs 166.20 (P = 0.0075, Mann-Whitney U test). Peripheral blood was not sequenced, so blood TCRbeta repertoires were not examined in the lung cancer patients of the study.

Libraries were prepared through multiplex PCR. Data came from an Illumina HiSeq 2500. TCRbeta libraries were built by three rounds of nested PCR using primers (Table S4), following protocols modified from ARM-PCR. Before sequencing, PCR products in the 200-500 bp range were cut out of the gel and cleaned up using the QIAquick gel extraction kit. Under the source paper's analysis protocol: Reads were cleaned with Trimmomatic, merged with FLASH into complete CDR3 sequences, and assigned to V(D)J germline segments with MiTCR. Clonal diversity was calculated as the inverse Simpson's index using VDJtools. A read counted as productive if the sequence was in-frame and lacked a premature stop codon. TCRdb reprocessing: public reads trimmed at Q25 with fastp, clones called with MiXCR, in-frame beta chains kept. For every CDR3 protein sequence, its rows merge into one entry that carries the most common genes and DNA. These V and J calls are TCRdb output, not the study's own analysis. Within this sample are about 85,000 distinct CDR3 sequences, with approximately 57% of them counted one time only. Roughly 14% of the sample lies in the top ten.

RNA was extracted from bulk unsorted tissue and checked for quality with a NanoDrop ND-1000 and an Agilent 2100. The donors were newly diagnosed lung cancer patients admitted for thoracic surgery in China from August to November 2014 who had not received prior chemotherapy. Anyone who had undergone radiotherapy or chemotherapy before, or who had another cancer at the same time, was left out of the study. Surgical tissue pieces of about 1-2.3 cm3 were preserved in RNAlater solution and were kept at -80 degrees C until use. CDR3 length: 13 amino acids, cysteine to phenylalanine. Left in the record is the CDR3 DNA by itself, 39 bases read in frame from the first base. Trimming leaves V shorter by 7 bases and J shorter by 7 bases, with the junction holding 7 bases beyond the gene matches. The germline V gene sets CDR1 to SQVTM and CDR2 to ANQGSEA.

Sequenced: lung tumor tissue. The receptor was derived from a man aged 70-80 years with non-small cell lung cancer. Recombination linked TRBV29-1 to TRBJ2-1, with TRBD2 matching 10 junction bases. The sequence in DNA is TGCAGCGCCAAGGGACTAGCGCGGAATGAGCAGTTCTTC. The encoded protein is CSAKGLARNEQFF.